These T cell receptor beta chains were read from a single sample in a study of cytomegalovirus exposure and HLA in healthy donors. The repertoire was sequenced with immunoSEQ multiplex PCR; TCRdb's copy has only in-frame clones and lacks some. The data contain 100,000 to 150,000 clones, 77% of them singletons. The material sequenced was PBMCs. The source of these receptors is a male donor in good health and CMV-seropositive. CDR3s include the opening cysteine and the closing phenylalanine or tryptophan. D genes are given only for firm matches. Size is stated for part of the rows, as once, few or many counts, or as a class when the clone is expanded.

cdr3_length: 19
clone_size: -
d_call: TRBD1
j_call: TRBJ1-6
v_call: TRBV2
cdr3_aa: CASRSGGTELGSYNSPLHF
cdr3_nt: TGTGCCAGCCGCTCAGGGGGGACAGAACTGGGCTCCTATAATTCACCCCTCCACTTT

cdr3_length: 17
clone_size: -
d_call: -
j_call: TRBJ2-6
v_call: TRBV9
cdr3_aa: CASSVGEGGLGANVLTF
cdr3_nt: TGTGCCAGCAGCGTAGGAGAGGGGGGGTTGGGGGCCAACGTCCTGACTTTC

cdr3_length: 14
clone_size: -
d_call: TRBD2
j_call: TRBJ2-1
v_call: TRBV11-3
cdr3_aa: CASSDSGGYNEQFF
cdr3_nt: TGTGCCAGCAGCGATAGCGGGGGATACAATGAGCAGTTCTTC

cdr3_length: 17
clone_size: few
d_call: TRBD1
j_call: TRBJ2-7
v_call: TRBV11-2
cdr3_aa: CASSSKVGGQGDYEQYF
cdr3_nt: TGTGCCAGCAGCTCCAAGGTGGGGGGACAGGGGGACTACGAGCAGTACTTC

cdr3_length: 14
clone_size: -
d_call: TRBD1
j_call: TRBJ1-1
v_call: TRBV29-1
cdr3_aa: CSALTGALNTEAFF
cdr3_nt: TGCAGCGCTCTGACAGGGGCCTTGAACACTGAAGCTTTCTTT

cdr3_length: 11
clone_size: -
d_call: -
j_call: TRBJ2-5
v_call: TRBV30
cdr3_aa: CAWRREETQYF
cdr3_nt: TGTGCCTGGAGGAGGGAAGAGACCCAGTACTTC

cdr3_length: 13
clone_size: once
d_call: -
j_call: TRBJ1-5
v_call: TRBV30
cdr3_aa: CAWSGRGNQPQHF
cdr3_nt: TGTGCCTGGAGCGGCAGGGGAAATCAGCCCCAGCATTTT

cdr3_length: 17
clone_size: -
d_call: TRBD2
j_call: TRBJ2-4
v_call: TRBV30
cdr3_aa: CAWIESGGYGVKNIQYF
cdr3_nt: TGTGCCTGGATTGAGAGCGGGGGGTACGGTGTCAAAAACATTCAGTACTTC

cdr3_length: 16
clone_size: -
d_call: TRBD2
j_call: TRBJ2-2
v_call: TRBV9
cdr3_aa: CASSVVISGTDGELFF
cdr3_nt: TGTGCCAGCAGCGTAGTGATTAGCGGGACCGACGGGGAGCTGTTTTTT

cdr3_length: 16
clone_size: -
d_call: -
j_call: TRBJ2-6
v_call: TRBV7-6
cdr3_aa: CASSGLKVPGANVLTF
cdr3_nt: TGTGCCAGCAGCGGACTGAAGGTCCCGGGGGCCAACGTCCTGACTTTC

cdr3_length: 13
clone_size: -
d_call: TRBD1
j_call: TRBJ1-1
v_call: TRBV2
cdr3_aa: CASSGQGGTEAFF
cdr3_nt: TGTGCCAGCAGTGGACAGGGGGGCACTGAAGCTTTCTTT

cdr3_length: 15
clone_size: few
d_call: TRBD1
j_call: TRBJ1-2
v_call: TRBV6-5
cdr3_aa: CASRPSQGEDYGYTF
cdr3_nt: TGTGCCAGCAGGCCATCCCAGGGGGAGGACTATGGCTACACCTTC

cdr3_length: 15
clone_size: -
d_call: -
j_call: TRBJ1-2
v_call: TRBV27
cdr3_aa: CASSLYPRGDYGYTF
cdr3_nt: TGTGCCAGCAGTTTATACCCCAGGGGCGACTATGGCTACACCTTC